Below, 29 T cell receptor beta chains from the same sample are listed, as sequenced in a study of T cells in Graves' hyperthyroidism and ophthalmopathy. RNA transcripts provided the source from which TCR beta CDR3 regions were amplified. Primed by the HTBI set, a first-round RT-PCR was run on the TCR CDR3. TCRdb re-called the multiplex PCR reads through MiXCR, storing one row per CDR3 protein. The sample has 250,000 to 300,000 distinct CDR3 sequences, approximately 15% seen once. Sequencing was carried out using blood. These receptors came from a woman aged 40 to 49 with Graves' hyperthyroidism.

In this sample, this clonotype turned up many times. The V call is TRBV28, the J call TRBJ1-2; D might be TRBD1 (5 bases). CDR3 size: 14 residues. Trimming took off 5 bases at V and 3 bases at J, with 13 bases between the two ends. Germline CDR1 reads MDHEN; CDR2 reads SYDVKM. The CDR3: CASSPGSLDYGYTF. The DNA of the CDR3 is TGTGCCAGCAGTCCAGGGAGTTTGGACTATGGCTACACCTTC.

This clonotype was seen many times. V usage is TRBV6-6 and J usage is TRBJ2-1; perhaps TRBD2 as D (5 bases). The CDR3 spans 16 residues. Trimming took off 0 bases at V and 0 bases at J, with 9 bases between the two ends. Looked up from germline, CDR1 is MNHNY and CDR2 is SVGAGI (reference sequence). The CDR3 loop is CASSYSGESSYNEQFF. CDR3 nucleotide sequence: TGTGCCAGCAGTTACTCTGGGGAGAGCTCCTACAATGAGCAGTTCTTC.

This clonotype came up many times. The chain links TRBV12-3 or TRBV12-4 to TRBJ1-1; D is possibly TRBD1 (6 bases). Trimming pared 3 bases from V and 6 bases from J, leaving 14 bases between. CDR3 length: 14 residues. The CDR3 bases are TGTGCCAGCAGTTTGCGGGGGCGCTGGGCTGAAGCTTTCTTT. Residues: CASSLRGRWAEAFF.

This clonotype came up many times. The chain carries TRBV7-9 and TRBJ2-1, with 10 nucleotides matching TRBD1. This CDR3 has 16 amino acids. The J segment lost 7 bases and the V segment lost 5 bases, leaving 11 bases of the junction unmatched. Germline CDR1 reads SEHNR; CDR2 reads FQNEAQ (reference sequence). CDR3 protein: CASSRYRDRGFNEQFF. The CDR3, as DNA: TGTGCCAGCAGCCGCTACCGGGACAGGGGTTTTAATGAGCAGTTCTTC.

The V gene is TRBV5-1, the J gene TRBJ1-3; D call uncertain. V lost 0 bases and J 5 bases, leaving 6 bases between the germline ends. Germline V gives CDR1 SGHRS, CDR2 YFSETQ. This CDR3 spans 13 amino acids. The CDR3 DNA is TGCGCCAGCAGCTTGGGAGGAAGAAACACCATATATTTT. It encodes CASSLGGRNTIYF.

This clonotype was detected only a few times. This chain uses TRBV7-9 with TRBJ2-1; no firm D call. Germline-derived CDR1 and CDR2 are SEHNR and FQNEAQ (reference sequence). The V gene lost 5 bases and the J gene lost 6 bases, with 11 bases spanning the gap. The CDR3 is 13 amino acids. The CDR3, as DNA: TGTGCCAGCAGCCCGGTTAACGGCAATGAGCAGTTCTTC. Protein product: CASSPVNGNEQFF.

This clonotype was picked up many times. The chain combines TRBV5-1 with TRBJ1-5; TRBD1 agrees at 10 bases. The CDR3 is 18 amino acids. Germline loops: CDR1 SGHRS, CDR2 YFSETQ. V shed 4 bases, J shed 7 bases, and the junction held 17 bases outside the gene matches. The CDR3 nucleotides read TGCGCCAGCAGCCCGACCGTGATAGGGACAGGGGTTGACCAGCCCCAGCATTTT. Translation gives CASSPTVIGTGVDQPQHF.

This clonotype was seen once. The genes are TRBV14 and TRBJ2-5, with D perhaps matching TRBD1 or TRBD2 (6 bases each). This CDR3 has 14 amino acids. Germline V gene data show CDR1 as SGHDN and CDR2 as FVKESK. The V end lost 1 base, the J end lost 5 bases, and 11 bases lay between the germline ends. The CDR3 region has the DNA TGTGCCAGCAGCCAAGCTAAAGGGGGGGAGACCCAGTACTTC. It specifies CASSQAKGGETQYF.

This clonotype was counted ten times or more. J is TRBJ1-1 and V is TRBV7-3; 7 bases align to TRBD1. The CDR3 totals 13 residues. V was pared by 6 bases and J by 6 bases, with 7 bases of the junction left unmatched. Germline CDR1 SGHTA, CDR2 FQGTGA. CDR3 nucleotide sequence: TGTGCCAGCAGGGAAAGCGGGACAGCTGAAGCTTTCTTT. Translated, it gives CASRESGTAEAFF.

The chain combines TRBV25-1 with TRBJ1-4, with no clear D. The CDR3 runs 15 residues. Trimming took off 3 bases at V and 7 bases at J, with 15 bases between the two ends. The V gene's germline CDR1 is MGHDK and CDR2 SYGVNS. This CDR3 is CASSDYRVGVEKLFF. For the CDR3, the DNA is TGTGCCAGCAGTGACTACCGGGTGGGAGTTGAAAAACTGTTTTTT. The full variable domain, in which reference TRBV25-1 and TRBJ1-4 provide the parts outside the CDR3, is EADIYQTPRYLVIGTGKKITLECSQTMGHDKMYWYQQDPGMELHLIHYSYGVNSTEKGDLSSESTVSRIRTEHFPLTLESARPSHTSQYLCASSDYRVGVEKLFFGSGTQLSVL.

The sample holds a few counts of this clonotype. The gene calls are TRBV10-1 and TRBJ2-3; no firm D call. The CDR3 has 14 amino acids. Trimming cost V 0 bases and J 5 bases, with 9 bases left between them. CDR1 is WNHNN, CDR2 SYGVQD, per germline (reference sequence). As DNA, the CDR3 is TGCGCCAGCAGTGAGTCCCGGCTGGTAGATACGCAGTATTTT. Protein product: CASSESRLVDTQYF.

This clonotype was recorded many times. The gene calls are TRBV7-9 and TRBJ1-2; D not certain. Trimming took 0 bases from V and 6 from J, leaving 11 bases between them. Germline loops: CDR1 SEHNR, CDR2 FQNEAQ (reference sequence). There are 14 residues in the CDR3. The CDR3 nucleotides are TGTGCCAGCAGCTTAGCGTTGGGGTCCAATGGCTACACCTTC. Amino acid sequence: CASSLALGSNGYTF.

The V call is TRBV5-5, the J call TRBJ2-5; D possibly corresponds to TRBD1 (6 bases). V lost 7 bases to trimming and J lost 13 bases, with 23 bases between them. The CDR3 runs to 13 residues. CDR1 is SGHKS, CDR2 YYEKEE, per germline (reference sequence). CDR3 coding DNA: TGTGCCAGCGGCCACCGGGACAACGGATTCTGGTACTTC. Encoded protein: CASGHRDNGFWYF.

In its sample, this clonotype was seen many times. The chain is built from TRBV7-9 and TRBJ1-2; D not certain. Deletions cut 7 bases from V and 4 bases from J, with 22 bases between. The germline gives CDR1 SEHNR, CDR2 FQNEAQ (reference sequence). The length of the CDR3 is 16 residues. CDR3 loop: CASISSRRGAVYGYTF. CDR3 DNA: TGTGCCAGCATCTCCTCACGCCGGGGTGCAGTCTATGGCTACACCTTC.

This clonotype was seen many times. CDR3 bases: TGTGCCAGCAGCTTAGCTCGAGATATTTTGGATGAGCAGTTCTTC. Its translation: CASSLARDILDEQFF. The chain is built from TRBV11-2 and TRBJ2-1; D gene ambiguous. The CDR3 runs to 15 residues. Deletions cut 1 base from V and 8 bases from J, with 15 bases between. Germline V gene lookup returns CDR1 SGHAT and CDR2 FQNNGV.

Turning to this clonotype: The germline gene is not matched at one end of the junction; a read error may be the cause. The chain uses TRBV11-1 and TRBJ1-1; possibly TRBD1 for D (5 bases). From germline, CDR1 is SGHAT and CDR2 FQDESV (reference sequence). The CDR3 contains 12 residues. CDR3 sequence (DNA): TGTGCCAGCAGCAACAGGACTACTGTAGCTTTCTTT. Amino acid sequence: CASSNRTTVAFF.

Many counts were recorded for this clonotype. J is TRBJ2-1 and V is TRBV30; D may match TRBD1 or TRBD2 (5 bases each). Germline CDR1 reads GTSNPN; CDR2 reads SVGIG (reference sequence). Between the trimmed V and J ends, which lost 7 bases and 1 base, there was a span of 17 bases. This CDR3 region has 15 residues. The CDR3: CASKRGVGSYNEQFF. The DNA of the CDR3 is TGTGCCTCGAAGAGGGGCGTAGGGTCCTACAATGAGCAGTTCTTC. The full variable domain, with the rest looked up from reference TRBV30 and TRBJ2-1, is SQTIHQWPATLVQPVGSPLSLECTVEGTSNPNLYWYRQAAGRGLQLLFYSVGIGQISSEVPQNLSASRPQDRQFILSSKKLLLSDSGFYLCASKRGVGSYNEQFFGPGTRLTVL.

This clonotype was detected many times. V usage is TRBV6-1 and J usage is TRBJ1-1; 8 nucleotides align to TRBD1. The germline V gene has CDR1 MNHNS and CDR2 SASEGT. The CDR3 is 12 residues long. The CDR3 spells CVSDRGRNEAFF. The CDR3 DNA sequence: TGTGTCTCAGACAGGGGACGGAATGAAGCTTTCTTT.

Ten or more counts support this clonotype. The V gene is TRBV12-3 or TRBV12-4, the J gene TRBJ2-6; D possibly corresponds to TRBD2 (5 bases). Trimming removed 5 bases at V and 4 bases at J, with 18 bases between. The CDR3 runs to 17 residues. The DNA for the CDR3 is TGTGCCAGCAGTAACACTTATGGGAGAACCGGGGCCAACGTCCTGACTTTC. It translates to CASSNTYGRTGANVLTF.

This clonotype was counted only a few times. The J gene is TRBJ2-5, the V gene TRBV19; TRBD2 is a possible D gene (7 bases). Trimming shortened V by 4 bases and J by 4 bases, and 16 bases separated the two germline ends. Germline V lookup: CDR1 LNHDA, CDR2 SQIVND (reference sequence). This CDR3 contains 15 residues. The CDR3 DNA is TGTGCCAGTAGTACAGTAAGGGAGGGGGGAGAGACCCAGTACTTC. Its translation: CASSTVREGGETQYF.

The chain is built from TRBV19 and TRBJ1-2, with D maybe TRBD1 (6 bases). Trimming cost V 7 bases and J 1 base, with 10 bases left between them. There are 13 residues in the CDR3. Per the germline V gene, CDR1 is LNHDA and CDR2 is SQIVND (reference sequence). The CDR3 DNA reads TGTGCCAGTACCCTGGACAGTAACTATGGCTACACCTTC. Translation: CASTLDSNYGYTF.

Ten or more counts support this clonotype. The chain uses TRBV28 and TRBJ1-5; TRBD1 is a possible D gene (5 bases). V was cut by 6 bases and J by 3 bases, with 12 bases left in between. Germline V gene data show CDR1 as MDHEN and CDR2 as SYDVKM. The CDR3 spans 14 residues. This chain's CDR3 is CASRSDRSNQPQHF. The CDR3 nucleotides are TGTGCCAGCAGGTCCGACAGATCCAATCAGCCCCAGCATTTT. The complete variable domain, with remaining parts taken from reference TRBV28 and TRBJ1-5, reads DVKVTQSSRYLVKRTGEKVFLECVQDMDHENMFWYRQDPGLGLRLIYFSYDVKMKEKGDIPEGYSVSREKKERFSLILESASTNQTSMYLCASRSDRSNQPQHFGDGTRLSIL.

This clonotype has ten or more counts. The CDR3 region has the DNA TGTGCCAGCAGTTTACCACCCACAGGGCAGAACACTGAAGCTTTCTTT. Its protein product is CASSLPPTGQNTEAFF. The rearrangement joins TRBV12-3 or TRBV12-4 to TRBJ1-1; TRBD1 is a possible D gene (6 bases). The CDR3 covers 16 residues. Deletions cut 2 bases from V and 1 base from J, with 14 bases between.

This clonotype was counted at least ten times. The CDR3 loop reads CATSDAPTGRNYGYTF. DNA for the CDR3: TGTGCCACCAGTGATGCTCCGACAGGGCGAAACTATGGCTACACCTTC. The V call is TRBV24-1, the J call TRBJ1-2, with 7 positions matching TRBD1. Germline V CDR1 and CDR2: KGHDR, SFDVKD. Germline trimming cut 3 bases from V and 2 bases from J; bases unmatched to any gene: 8. This CDR3 is 16 amino acids long.

The table lists this clonotype with many counts. The rearrangement uses TRBV6-1 and TRBJ2-7; D unresolved. Trimming removed 7 bases from V and 1 base from J, with 11 bases in between. Germline V lookup: CDR1 MNHNS, CDR2 SASEGT. This CDR3 is built from 13 residues. CDR3 protein: CASTDTPSYEQYF. The CDR3 DNA reads TGTGCCAGCACAGACACTCCATCCTACGAGCAGTACTTC.

The gene calls are TRBV6-1 and TRBJ1-5, with D possibly TRBD1 on 5 matching bases. This CDR3 is 14 amino acids long. From germline, CDR1 is MNHNS and CDR2 SASEGT. V dropped 6 bases and J dropped 4 bases, with 13 bases sitting between them. The CDR3: CASRPHGTNQPQHF. The DNA for the CDR3 is TGTGCCAGCAGACCACACGGGACGAATCAGCCCCAGCATTTT.

This clonotype was seen many times. This chain uses TRBV28 with TRBJ2-2; 8 bases are shared with TRBD1. The CDR3 consists of 14 residues. V lost 7 bases to trimming and J lost 1 base; unmatched junction nucleotides: 2. Germline assignment: CDR1 MDHEN and CDR2 SYDVKM. CDR3 in DNA: TGTGCCAGCACGGGACAGGTGAACACCGGGGAGCTGTTTTTT. Amino acids: CASTGQVNTGELFF.

This chain links TRBV27 with TRBJ2-5, with D perhaps assigned TRBD1 or TRBD2 (5 bases each). The V gene's germline CDR1 is MNHEY and CDR2 SMNVEV (reference sequence). The CDR3 contains 14 residues. Deletions cut 4 bases from V and 5 bases from J, with 14 bases between. CDR3 region: CASSSGTRRETQYF. The CDR3 DNA reads TGTGCCAGCAGTTCAGGGACCCGGAGGGAGACCCAGTACTTC.

The table lists this clonotype with many counts. The CDR3 reads CASSRQGVGTEAFF. The CDR3 DNA follows: TGTGCCAGCAGTCGACAGGGGGTTGGGACTGAAGCTTTCTTT. The rearrangement joins TRBV7-2 to TRBJ1-1, with 9 positions matching TRBD1. The CDR3 sequence is 14 residues long. Trimming cost V 6 bases and J 5 bases; bases outside gene matches: 7. Germline V gives CDR1 SGHTA, CDR2 FQGNSA.